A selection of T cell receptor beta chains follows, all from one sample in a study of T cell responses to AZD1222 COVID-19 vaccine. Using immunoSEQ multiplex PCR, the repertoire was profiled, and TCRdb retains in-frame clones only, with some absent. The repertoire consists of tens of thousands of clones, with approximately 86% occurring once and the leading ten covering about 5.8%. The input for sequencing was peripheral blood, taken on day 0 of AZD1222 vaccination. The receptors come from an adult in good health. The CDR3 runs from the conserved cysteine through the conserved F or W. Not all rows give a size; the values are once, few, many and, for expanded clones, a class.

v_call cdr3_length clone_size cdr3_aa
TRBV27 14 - CASSPNRGGQPQHF
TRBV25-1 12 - CASSGQGYGYTF
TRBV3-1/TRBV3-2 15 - CASSRGPSGGNTIYF
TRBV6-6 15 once CASGQMRIGIYEQYF
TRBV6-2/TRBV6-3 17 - CASSYDRDRGGQETQYF
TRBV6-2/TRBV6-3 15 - CASSPKGSNKNIQYF
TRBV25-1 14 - CASSDQGQRGPQHF
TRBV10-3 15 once CAISAPGGLSGEQYF
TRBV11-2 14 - CASSMSPFNSPLHF
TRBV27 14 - CASSHGTFWETQYF
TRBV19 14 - CASSQGDRSYGYTF
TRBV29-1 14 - CSVVPRPGLAEAFF
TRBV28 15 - CASSRVEGLGYGYTF
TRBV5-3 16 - CARSPTGTSTKNIQYF
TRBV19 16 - CASSRSRDHREEKLFF
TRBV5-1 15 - CASSPLPDRATEAFF
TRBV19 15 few CASSIGGVVNTEAFF
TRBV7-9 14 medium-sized CASSLGQAGNTIYF
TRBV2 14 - CASSGRINQETQYF
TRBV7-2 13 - CASSPGLRREQYF
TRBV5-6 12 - CASSLYSREAFF
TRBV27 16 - CASSLGTGRGRDTQYF
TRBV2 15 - CASGRGTGNQETQYF
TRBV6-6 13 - CASSGTDSYEQYF
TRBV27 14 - CASSIGQSGQPQHF
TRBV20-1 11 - CSTLIRDTQYF
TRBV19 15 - CASSIRREKADEQYF
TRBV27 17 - CASSGRETGPNTGELFF
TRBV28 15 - CASRIGGQGAYEQYF
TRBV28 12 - CASVDTNEKLFF
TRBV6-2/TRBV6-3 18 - CASSYQGRLVPLYNEQFF
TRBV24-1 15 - CATSDPAIGGYEQFF
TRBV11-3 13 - CASSSGSTDTQYF
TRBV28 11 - CASSFSGSEFF
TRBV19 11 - CASSSQNEQFF
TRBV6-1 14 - CASSDSGMARKLFF
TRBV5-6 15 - CASSLERSSGNTIYF
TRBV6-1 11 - CASSESYFLFF
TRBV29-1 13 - CSVGQNKNEKLFF
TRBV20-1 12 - CSASRQGAGYTF
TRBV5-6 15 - CASSFGQGHYNEQFF